Shown below are 8 T cell receptor beta chains from a single sample sequenced in a study of T cell repertoires in cytomegalovirus infection. In TCRdb, the reads were re-called with MiXCR into one record per CDR3 protein. The data show about 900,000 distinct CDR3 sequences, with roughly 30% seen just once and around an eighth held by the top ten. Which antigens these TCRs recognize remains unknown. Sequencing used cultured CD8+ T cells from PBMCs, obtained from culture after CMV antigen stimulation. These receptor sequences come from a human donor in good health (CMV status not recorded). Some clones in this sample may be carry-over from other donors' samples.

This clonotype was counted at least ten times. The gene calls are TRBV6-5 and TRBJ1-1, with 9 bases aligning to TRBD1. Germline assignment: CDR1 MNHEY and CDR2 SVGAGI. The ends lost 2 bases at V and 0 bases at J; junction bases unmatched: 4. The CDR3 is made up of 16 amino acids. The DNA of the CDR3 is TGTGCCAGCAGTTACGGGGGACAGGGCTTGAACACTGAAGCTTTCTTT. This sequence encodes CASSYGGQGLNTEAFF.

The V gene is TRBV9, the J gene TRBJ1-2; 8 nucleotides align to TRBD1. CDR1 and CDR2 from the germline V gene are SGDLS and YYNGEE. This CDR3 is 17 amino acids long. J gave up 5 bases and V 0 bases, and 12 bases lay outside the gene matches. The CDR3 loop reads CASSVGVMTGVRYGYTF. The CDR3 DNA reads TGTGCCAGCAGCGTAGGGGTCATGACAGGGGTAAGGTATGGCTACACCTTC.

This rearrangement joins TRBV10-3 to TRBJ1-4, with 7 bases fitting TRBD1. Germline CDR1 and CDR2: ENHRY and SYGVKD. J was trimmed by 5 bases and V by 2 bases; bases with no gene match: 5. There are 15 residues in the CDR3. CDR3 DNA sequence: TGTGCCATCAGTGAGACAGAAGGGGGCAATGAAAAACTGTTTTTT. This gives the protein CAISETEGGNEKLFF.

To note about this clonotype: Germline and junction disagree at one end, which may indicate a read error. This chain connects TRBV7-8 to TRBJ2-4, with unresolved D. There are 13 residues in the CDR3. Germline V CDR1 and CDR2: SGHVS, FQNEAQ. The CDR3 loop reads CASSLKAINIQYF. DNA for the CDR3: TGTGCCAGCAGCTTGAAAGCCATAAACATTCAGTACTTC. Variable domain in full (rest from reference TRBV7-8 and TRBJ2-4): GAGVSQSPRYKVAKRGQDVALRCDPISGHVSLFWYQQALGQGPEFLTYFQNEAQLDKSGLPSDRFFAERPEGSVSTLKIQRTQQEDSAVYLCASSLKAINIQYFGAGTRLSVL.

The gene calls are TRBV7-8 and TRBJ1-6, with TRBD1 identical over 9 bases. The germline V gene has CDR1 SGHVS and CDR2 FQNEAQ. V lost 3 bases and J lost 6; bases outside the gene matches: 3. The CDR3 is made up of 15 amino acids. CDR3: CASSFSTGGNSPLHF. The DNA for the CDR3 is TGTGCCAGCAGCTTTTCGACAGGGGGTAATTCACCCCTCCACTTT. The variable domain in full, with the rest retrieved from reference TRBV7-8 and TRBJ1-6, is GAGVSQSPRYKVAKRGQDVALRCDPISGHVSLFWYQQALGQGPEFLTYFQNEAQLDKSGLPSDRFFAERPEGSVSTLKIQRTQQEDSAVYLCASSFSTGGNSPLHFGNGTRLTVT.

This clonotype was detected ten times or more. The V and J genes are TRBV7-9 and TRBJ1-4, with D possibly being TRBD1 (5 bases). V gave up 1 base and J gave up 6 bases, with 18 bases separating them. The CDR3 contains 17 residues. CDR1 is SEHNR, CDR2 FQNEAQ, per germline (reference sequence). The CDR3 here is CASSLGPGHLQYEKLFF. The CDR3 nucleotides read TGTGCCAGCAGCTTAGGTCCAGGGCATCTCCAATATGAAAAACTGTTTTTT.

This clonotype was seen ten or more times. The chain carries TRBV7-8 and TRBJ2-2, with 9 bases identical to TRBD2. V was pared by 4 bases and J by 2 bases, with 11 bases of the junction left unmatched. The CDR3 is 18 amino acids. The germline V gene encodes CDR1 SGHVS and CDR2 FQNEAQ. CDR3 in amino acids: CASSYTPQRGANTGELFF. As DNA, the CDR3 is TGTGCCAGCAGCTATACCCCCCAGCGGGGGGCCAACACCGGGGAGCTGTTTTTT.

V and J are TRBV9 and TRBJ1-5, with a tentative D call TRBD1 (5 bases). The CDR3 contains 15 residues. Trimming removed 4 bases at V and 6 bases at J, with 17 bases between. CDR1 is SGDLS and CDR2 is YYNGEE in the germline V gene. The CDR3 loop reads CASSSSGGGGQPQHF. CDR3 nucleotides: TGTGCCAGCAGCTCAAGCGGGGGGGGAGGTCAGCCCCAGCATTTT.